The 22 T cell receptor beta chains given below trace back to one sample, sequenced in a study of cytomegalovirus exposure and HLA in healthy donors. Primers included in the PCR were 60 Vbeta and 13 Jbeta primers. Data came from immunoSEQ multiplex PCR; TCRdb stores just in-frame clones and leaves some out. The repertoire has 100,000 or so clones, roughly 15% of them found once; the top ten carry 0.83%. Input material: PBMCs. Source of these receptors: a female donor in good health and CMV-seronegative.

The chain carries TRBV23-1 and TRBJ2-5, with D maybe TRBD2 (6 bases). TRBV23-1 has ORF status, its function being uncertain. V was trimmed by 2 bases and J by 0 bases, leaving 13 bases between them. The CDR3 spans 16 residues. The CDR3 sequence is CASSQAGNPHQETQYF. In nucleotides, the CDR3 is TGCGCCAGCAGTCAAGCGGGGAATCCTCACCAAGAGACCCAGTACTTC.

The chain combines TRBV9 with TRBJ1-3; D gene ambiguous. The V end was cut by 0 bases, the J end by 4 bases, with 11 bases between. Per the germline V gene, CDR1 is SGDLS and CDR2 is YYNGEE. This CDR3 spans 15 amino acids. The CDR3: CASSVAQTLGNTIYF. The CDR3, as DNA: TGTGCCAGCAGCGTAGCTCAGACTTTGGGAAACACCATATATTTT.

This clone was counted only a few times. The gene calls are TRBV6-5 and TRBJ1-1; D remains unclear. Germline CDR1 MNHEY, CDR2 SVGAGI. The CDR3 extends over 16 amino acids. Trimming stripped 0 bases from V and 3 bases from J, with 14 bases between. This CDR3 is CASSYSSRSRDTEAFF. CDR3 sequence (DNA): TGTGCCAGCAGTTACTCGAGTAGGTCTCGGGACACTGAAGCTTTCTTT.

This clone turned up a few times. The CDR3 reads CASSDLGNTIYF. CDR3 coding DNA: TGTGCCAGCAGTGATCTTGGAAACACCATATATTTT. The V call is TRBV2, the J call TRBJ1-3; D is ambiguous. The V end lost 3 bases, the J end lost 3 bases, and 3 bases lay between the germline ends. The CDR3 extends over 12 amino acids. Germline CDR1 reads SNHLY; CDR2 reads FYNNEI.

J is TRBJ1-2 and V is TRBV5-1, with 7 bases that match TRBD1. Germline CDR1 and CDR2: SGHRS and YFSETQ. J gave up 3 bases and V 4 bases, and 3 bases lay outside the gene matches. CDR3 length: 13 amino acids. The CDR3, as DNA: TGCGCCAGCAGCCCACAGGGGTACTATGGCTACACCTTC. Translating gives CASSPQGYYGYTF.

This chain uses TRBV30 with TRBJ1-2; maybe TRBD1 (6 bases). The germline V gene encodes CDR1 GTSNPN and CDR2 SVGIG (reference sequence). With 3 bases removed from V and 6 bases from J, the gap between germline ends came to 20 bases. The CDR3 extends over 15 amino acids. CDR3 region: CAWREQGLPLDGYTF. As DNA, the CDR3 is TGTGCCTGGAGGGAACAGGGTCTGCCGCTGGATGGCTACACCTTC.

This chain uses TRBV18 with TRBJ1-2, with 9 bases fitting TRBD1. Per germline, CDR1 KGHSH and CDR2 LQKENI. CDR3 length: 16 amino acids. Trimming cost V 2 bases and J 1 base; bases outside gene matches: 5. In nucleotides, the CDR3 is TGTGCCAGCTCACCAGTACAGGGGGCGTTTAACTATGGCTACACCTTC. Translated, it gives CASSPVQGAFNYGYTF.

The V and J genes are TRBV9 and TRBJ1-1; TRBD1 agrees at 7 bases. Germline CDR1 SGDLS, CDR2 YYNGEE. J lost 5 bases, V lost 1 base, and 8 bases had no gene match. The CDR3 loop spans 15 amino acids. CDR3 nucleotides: TGTGCCAGCAGCGTAAACGACAGGGTGGGAACTGAAGCTTTCTTT. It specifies CASSVNDRVGTEAFF.

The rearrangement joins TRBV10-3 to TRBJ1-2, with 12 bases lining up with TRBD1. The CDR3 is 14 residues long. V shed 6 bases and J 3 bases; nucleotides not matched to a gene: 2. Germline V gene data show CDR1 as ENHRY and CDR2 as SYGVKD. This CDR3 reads CAIRGTGGDYGYTF. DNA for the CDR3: TGTGCCATCAGGGGGACAGGGGGCGACTATGGCTACACCTTC.

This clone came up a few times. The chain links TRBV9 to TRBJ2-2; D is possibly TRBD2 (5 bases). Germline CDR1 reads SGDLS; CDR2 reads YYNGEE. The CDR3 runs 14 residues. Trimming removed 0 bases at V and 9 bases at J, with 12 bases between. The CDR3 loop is CASSVELVARELFF. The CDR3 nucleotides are TGTGCCAGCAGCGTAGAACTAGTCGCCCGGGAGCTGTTTTTT.

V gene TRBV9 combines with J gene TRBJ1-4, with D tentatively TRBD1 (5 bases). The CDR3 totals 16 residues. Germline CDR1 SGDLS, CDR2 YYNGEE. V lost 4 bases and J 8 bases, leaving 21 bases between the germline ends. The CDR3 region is CASSPRNWGRVEKLFF. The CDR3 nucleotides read TGTGCCAGCAGCCCCCGGAATTGGGGGAGGGTGGAAAAACTGTTTTTT.

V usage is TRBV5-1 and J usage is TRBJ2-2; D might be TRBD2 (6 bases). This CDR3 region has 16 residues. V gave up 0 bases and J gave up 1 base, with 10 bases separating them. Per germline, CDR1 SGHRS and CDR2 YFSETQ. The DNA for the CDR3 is TGCGCCAGCAGCTTGGCCGGGGGTCGGAACACCGGGGAGCTGTTTTTT. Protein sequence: CASSLAGGRNTGELFF.

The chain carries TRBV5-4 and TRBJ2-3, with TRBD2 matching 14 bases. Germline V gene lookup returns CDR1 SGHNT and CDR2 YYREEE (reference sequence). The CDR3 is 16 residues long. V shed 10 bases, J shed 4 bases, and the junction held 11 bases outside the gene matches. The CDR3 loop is CAGTTGTSGSADTQYF. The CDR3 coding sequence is TGTGCCGGAACAACCGGGACTAGCGGGAGTGCAGATACGCAGTATTTT.

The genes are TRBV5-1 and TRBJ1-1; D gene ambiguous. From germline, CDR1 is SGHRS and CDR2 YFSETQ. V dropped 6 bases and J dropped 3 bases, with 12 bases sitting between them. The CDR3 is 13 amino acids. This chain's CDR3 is CASTMEGYTEAFF. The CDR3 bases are TGCGCCAGCACAATGGAGGGATACACTGAAGCTTTCTTT.

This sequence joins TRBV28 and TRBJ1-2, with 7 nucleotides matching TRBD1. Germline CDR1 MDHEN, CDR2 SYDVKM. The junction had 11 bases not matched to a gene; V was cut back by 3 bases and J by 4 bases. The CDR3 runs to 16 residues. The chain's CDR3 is CASSFPVGGSGYGYTF. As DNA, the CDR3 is TGTGCCAGCAGTTTTCCGGTAGGGGGCTCTGGCTATGGCTACACCTTC.

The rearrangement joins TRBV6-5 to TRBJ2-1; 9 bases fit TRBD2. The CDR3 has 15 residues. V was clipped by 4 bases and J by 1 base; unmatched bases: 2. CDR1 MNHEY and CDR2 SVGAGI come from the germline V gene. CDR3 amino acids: CASSLAGVSYNEQFF. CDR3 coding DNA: TGTGCCAGCAGTTTAGCGGGAGTGTCCTACAATGAGCAGTTCTTC.

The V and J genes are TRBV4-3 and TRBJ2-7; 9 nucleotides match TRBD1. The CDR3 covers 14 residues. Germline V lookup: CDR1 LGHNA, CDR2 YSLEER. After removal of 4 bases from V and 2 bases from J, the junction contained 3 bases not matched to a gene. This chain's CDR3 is CASSPGQGTYEQYF. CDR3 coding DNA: TGCGCCAGCAGCCCGGGACAGGGAACCTACGAGCAGTACTTC.

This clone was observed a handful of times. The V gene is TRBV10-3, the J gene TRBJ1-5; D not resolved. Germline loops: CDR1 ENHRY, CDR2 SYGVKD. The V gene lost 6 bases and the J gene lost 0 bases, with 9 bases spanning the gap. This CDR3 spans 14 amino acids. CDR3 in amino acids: CAIRGGDSNQPQHF. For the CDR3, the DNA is TGTGCCATCAGGGGCGGGGATAGCAATCAGCCCCAGCATTTT.

CDR3 nucleotide sequence: TGTGCCAGCAGCACCCGAATAAAGGGGGTTCCTAACTATGGCTACACCTTC. This gives the protein CASSTRIKGVPNYGYTF. This chain connects TRBV21-1 to TRBJ1-2; TRBD1 is taken as the D call from the table, unchecked against the DNA. TRBV21-1 counts as a pseudogene. This CDR3 is built from 17 residues.

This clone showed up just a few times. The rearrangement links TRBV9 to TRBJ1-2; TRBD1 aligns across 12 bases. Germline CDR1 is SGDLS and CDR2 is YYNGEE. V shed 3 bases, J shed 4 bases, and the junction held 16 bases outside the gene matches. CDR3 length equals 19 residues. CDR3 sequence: CASSGSEGTGGEGVYGYTF. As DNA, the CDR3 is TGTGCCAGCAGCGGATCAGAAGGGACAGGGGGCGAGGGAGTCTATGGCTACACCTTC.

CDR3 nucleotides: TGTGCCTGGAGTGGCACGGGACTAGCGGGAGTGTCCTACAATGAGCAGTTCTTC. Protein product: CAWSGTGLAGVSYNEQFF. The V call is TRBV30, the J call TRBJ2-1, with 14 bases that match TRBD2. This CDR3 spans 18 amino acids. V lost 1 base to trimming and J lost 1 base; unmatched junction nucleotides: 6. Germline V gives CDR1 GTSNPN, CDR2 SVGIG (reference sequence).

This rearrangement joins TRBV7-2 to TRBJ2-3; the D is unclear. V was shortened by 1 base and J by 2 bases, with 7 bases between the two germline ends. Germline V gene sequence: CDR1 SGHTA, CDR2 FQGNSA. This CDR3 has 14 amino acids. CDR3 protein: CASSLELNTDTQYF. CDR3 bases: TGTGCCAGCAGCTTAGAACTGAACACAGATACGCAGTATTTT.